The rows below give T cell receptor beta chains drawn from one sample of a study of control samples from healthy donors and cancer patients. The assay was immunoSEQ multiplex PCR, and TCRdb's table has in-frame clones only and misses some. The table lists approximately 180,000 clones, 85% to 95% of them singletons. Sequencing was carried out using blood. The source of these receptors is a woman under 30 in good health. CDR3s include the opening cysteine and the closing phenylalanine or tryptophan. Each record gives: CDR3 DNA, CDR3 protein, V gene, J gene, clone size, D gene. D genes are given only for firm matches. Only part of the rows carry a size: once, few, many, or a class if the clone is expanded.

cdr3_nt: TGCAGCGTTGAGGCTAGCGGAGGCGCCTACGAGCAGTACTTC
cdr3_aa: CSVEASGGAYEQYF
v_call: TRBV29-1
j_call: TRBJ2-7
clone_size: .
d_call: TRBD2

cdr3_nt: TGCGCCAGCAGCCGGGGTGAGGGAACTAATGAAAAACTGTTTTTT
cdr3_aa: CASSRGEGTNEKLFF
v_call: TRBV4-3
j_call: TRBJ1-4
clone_size: .
d_call: .

cdr3_nt: TGTGCCAGCAGTTACTTAGGCCGGAGGGGACACGAGCAGTACTTC
cdr3_aa: CASSYLGRRGHEQYF
v_call: TRBV6-2/TRBV6-3
j_call: TRBJ2-7
clone_size: .
d_call: .

cdr3_nt: TGTGCCAGCAGTCGGGGGTCGAGCCAAGAGACCCAGTACTTC
cdr3_aa: CASSRGSSQETQYF
v_call: TRBV6-5
j_call: TRBJ2-5
clone_size: .
d_call: .

cdr3_nt: TGTGCCAGCAGTTTTCGGGGAGGTCTCACTGAAGCTTTCTTT
cdr3_aa: CASSFRGGLTEAFF
v_call: TRBV6-2/TRBV6-3
j_call: TRBJ1-1
clone_size: once
d_call: .

cdr3_nt: TGTGCCAGCAGCTTAAACCCACAGGGAACGACCGGGGAGCTGTTTTTT
cdr3_aa: CASSLNPQGTTGELFF
v_call: TRBV7-3
j_call: TRBJ2-2
clone_size: .
d_call: .

cdr3_nt: TGTGCCAGCACTAAGGACAGGGTCGGCTATGGCTACACCTTC
cdr3_aa: CASTKDRVGYGYTF
v_call: TRBV28
j_call: TRBJ1-2
clone_size: .
d_call: TRBD1

cdr3_nt: TGTGCCAGCAGCGTAGGGGAACTGGGGGTCTACGAGCAGTACTTC
cdr3_aa: CASSVGELGVYEQYF
v_call: TRBV9
j_call: TRBJ2-7
clone_size: once
d_call: .

cdr3_nt: TGTGCCAGCAGCTTACAAGGGAAGCGGGCTATCATTCGAGTGGATGAGCAGTTCTTC
cdr3_aa: CASSLQGKRAIIRVDEQFF
v_call: TRBV7-9
j_call: TRBJ2-1
clone_size: .
d_call: .

cdr3_nt: TGTGCCAGCACCGGACCCGGGACCGGGTATGAAAAACTGTTTTTT
cdr3_aa: CASTGPGTGYEKLFF
v_call: TRBV28
j_call: TRBJ1-4
clone_size: .
d_call: .

cdr3_nt: TGTGCCGCCCGGACTGAGACCGAAGAGCAGTTCTTC
cdr3_aa: CAARTETEEQFF
v_call: TRBV7-2
j_call: TRBJ2-1
clone_size: .
d_call: .

cdr3_nt: TGTGCCAGCAGCAAAAGCAGCCCAGGAGACTACGAGCAGTACTTC
cdr3_aa: CASSKSSPGDYEQYF
v_call: TRBV21-1
j_call: TRBJ2-7
clone_size: .
d_call: .

cdr3_nt: TGTGCCAGCAGCTTAGGGGGGGACAGGGGGCCTAATTCACCCCTCCACTTT
cdr3_aa: CASSLGGDRGPNSPLHF
v_call: TRBV11-2
j_call: TRBJ1-6
clone_size: once
d_call: TRBD1

cdr3_nt: TGTGCCAGCAGTAGGGGGGCCCATGAGCAGTTCTTC
cdr3_aa: CASSRGAHEQFF
v_call: TRBV14
j_call: TRBJ2-1
clone_size: .
d_call: .

cdr3_nt: TGTGCCAGCAGTTTCCTTCCCCAGGGTAATGAGCAGTTCTTC
cdr3_aa: CASSFLPQGNEQFF
v_call: TRBV27
j_call: TRBJ2-1
clone_size: .
d_call: .

cdr3_nt: TGTGCCAGCAGCTTTGGGTCAGGTCCCCTCCACTTT
cdr3_aa: CASSFGSGPLHF
v_call: TRBV7-9
j_call: TRBJ1-6
clone_size: .
d_call: .

cdr3_nt: TGTGCCAGCAGCTTGTTGTCTGAAGCGGGTAGGCAGTACTTC
cdr3_aa: CASSLLSEAGRQYF
v_call: TRBV5-4
j_call: TRBJ2-7
clone_size: .
d_call: .

cdr3_nt: TGTGCCAGCAGTTCTCCGGAGGCCTATGGCTACACCTTC
cdr3_aa: CASSSPEAYGYTF
v_call: TRBV7-2
j_call: TRBJ1-2
clone_size: .
d_call: .

cdr3_nt: TGTGCCAGCACCTCAGTCGGGCTAGCTGAGGAGCAGTACTTC
cdr3_aa: CASTSVGLAEEQYF
v_call: TRBV7-9
j_call: TRBJ2-7
clone_size: .
d_call: .

cdr3_nt: TGTGCCAGCAGCCCGGGACTAGCGGGAGGATCTGACACCGGGGAGCTGTTTTTT
cdr3_aa: CASSPGLAGGSDTGELFF
v_call: TRBV7-2
j_call: TRBJ2-2
clone_size: .
d_call: TRBD2

cdr3_nt: TGTGCCAGCAGCCCCCCCGGACTCAGGAATAGGGGGCCGAATCCAGCTTTCTTT
cdr3_aa: CASSPPGLRNRGPNPAFF
v_call: TRBV11-2
j_call: TRBJ1-1
clone_size: once
d_call: TRBD1

cdr3_nt: TGCAGTGCTAGTCCTAGCGGCCGAGGGGACCAGTACTTC
cdr3_aa: CSASPSGRGDQYF
v_call: TRBV20-1
j_call: TRBJ2-5
clone_size: .
d_call: TRBD2

cdr3_nt: TGTGCCAGCAGTAGATCCTACAATGAGCAGTTCTTC
cdr3_aa: CASSRSYNEQFF
v_call: TRBV2
j_call: TRBJ2-1
clone_size: .
d_call: .

cdr3_nt: TGTGCCAGCAGTTACTCGAGAGATCAGCCCCAGCATTTT
cdr3_aa: CASSYSRDQPQHF
v_call: TRBV6-6
j_call: TRBJ1-5
clone_size: .
d_call: .

cdr3_nt: TGTGCCAGCAGCCCTACCCAGGGGTTGGGGAATCAGCCCCAGCATTTT
cdr3_aa: CASSPTQGLGNQPQHF
v_call: TRBV4-2
j_call: TRBJ1-5
clone_size: .
d_call: .

cdr3_nt: TGTGCCAGCAGTCCTAGGACAGGGAGAGATTCACCCCTCCACTTT
cdr3_aa: CASSPRTGRDSPLHF
v_call: TRBV9
j_call: TRBJ1-6
clone_size: .
d_call: TRBD1

cdr3_nt: TGTGCCAGCTCACCTAGCGGGAGCTCCTACGAGCAGTACTTC
cdr3_aa: CASSPSGSSYEQYF
v_call: TRBV18
j_call: TRBJ2-7
clone_size: .
d_call: TRBD2

cdr3_nt: TGTGCCAGCAGCTTGGAACCTAGCGGGGGTTCGGAGCAGTACTTC
cdr3_aa: CASSLEPSGGSEQYF
v_call: TRBV5-6
j_call: TRBJ2-7
clone_size: .
d_call: TRBD2

cdr3_nt: TGTGCCAGCAGCTTCTGGGGGTGGAACACTGAAGCTTTCTTT
cdr3_aa: CASSFWGWNTEAFF
v_call: TRBV5-6
j_call: TRBJ1-1
clone_size: .
d_call: .

cdr3_nt: TGTGCCACCAGCAGAAAAGTCCAGCGGGAGAACACCGGGGAGCTGTTTTTT
cdr3_aa: CATSRKVQRENTGELFF
v_call: TRBV15
j_call: TRBJ2-2
clone_size: once
d_call: TRBD2

cdr3_nt: TGTGCCAGCAGCCCAGGGCGACTGGGCACTGAAGCTTTCTTT
cdr3_aa: CASSPGRLGTEAFF
v_call: TRBV14
j_call: TRBJ1-1
clone_size: .
d_call: .

cdr3_nt: TGTGCCAGCAGTGCGGGGACAGGGGGTTCACCCCTCCACTTT
cdr3_aa: CASSAGTGGSPLHF
v_call: TRBV6-4
j_call: TRBJ1-6
clone_size: many
d_call: TRBD1

cdr3_nt: TGCGCCGTGCGACAGGGGTTGAACACTGAAGCTTTCTTT
cdr3_aa: CAVRQGLNTEAFF
v_call: TRBV10-1
j_call: TRBJ1-1
clone_size: .
d_call: TRBD1